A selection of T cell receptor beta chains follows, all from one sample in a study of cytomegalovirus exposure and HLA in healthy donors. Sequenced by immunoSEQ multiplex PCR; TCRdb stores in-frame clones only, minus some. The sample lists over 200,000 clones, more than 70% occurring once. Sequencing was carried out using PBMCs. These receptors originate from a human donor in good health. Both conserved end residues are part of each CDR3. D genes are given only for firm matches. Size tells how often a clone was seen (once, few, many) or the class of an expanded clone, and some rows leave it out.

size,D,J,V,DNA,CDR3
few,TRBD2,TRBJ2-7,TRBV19,TGTGCCAGTAGTCAAGGGACTAGCGGGGGTTACGAGCAGTACTTC,CASSQGTSGGYEQYF
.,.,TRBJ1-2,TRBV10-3,TGTGCCATCAGTGACCCCAACTGGGGACACGACTACACCTTC,CAISDPNWGHDYTF
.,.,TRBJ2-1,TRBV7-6,TGTGCCAGCAGCTTAGGCGAGTACAATGAGCAGTTCTTC,CASSLGEYNEQFF
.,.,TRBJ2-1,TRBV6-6,TGTGCCAGCAGTTACTCGACAACTAGCAACCTCTTC,CASSYSTTSNLF
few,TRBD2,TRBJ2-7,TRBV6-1,TGTGCCAGCAGTACCCCGACTAGCTCCAACGAGCAGTACTTC,CASSTPTSSNEQYF
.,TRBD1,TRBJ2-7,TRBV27,TGTGCCAGCAGCACTAACAGGGGGCGCTTATACGAGCAGTACTTC,CASSTNRGRLYEQYF
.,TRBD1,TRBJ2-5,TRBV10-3,TGTGCCATCAGTGAGGTTGGTGGACAGGCCGAGCAAGAGACCCAGTACTTC,CAISEVGGQAEQETQYF
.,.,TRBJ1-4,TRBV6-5,TGTGCCAGCAGTTACTCCCCAGGGATGGGTGAAAAACTGTTTTTT,CASSYSPGMGEKLFF
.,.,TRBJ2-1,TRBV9,TGTGCCAGCAGCGTAGAGTGGGGAGGCTACAATGAGCAGTTCTTC,CASSVEWGGYNEQFF
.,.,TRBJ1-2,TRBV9,TGTGCCAGCAGCGGGAGACGGAACTATGGCTACACCTTC,CASSGRRNYGYTF
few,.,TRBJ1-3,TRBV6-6,TGTGCCAGCAGTTTCCAGGGAAGCTCTGGAAACACCATATATTTT,CASSFQGSSGNTIYF
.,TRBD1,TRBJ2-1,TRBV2,TGTGCCAGCAGGGCGGGACAGGGGTGCAATGAGCAGTTCTTC,CASRAGQGCNEQFF
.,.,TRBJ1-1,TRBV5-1,TGCGCCAGCAGCCCTGGGGCAGGGGCGAACACTGAAGCTTTCTTT,CASSPGAGANTEAFF
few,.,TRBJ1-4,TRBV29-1,TGCAGCGTTCAACCCAGGGTGGCTAATGAAAAACTGTTTTTT,CSVQPRVANEKLFF
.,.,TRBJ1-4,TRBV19,TGTGCCAGTAGTTTACATCACAGGGATGGTGAAAAACTGTTTTTT,CASSLHHRDGEKLFF
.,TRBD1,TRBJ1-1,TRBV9,TGTGCCAGCAGCGTCGGGGACAGGGGGCGTAGAGCTTTCTTT,CASSVGDRGRRAFF
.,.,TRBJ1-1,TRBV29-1,TGCAGCGTTGAAGATGTGCCGGGGATTAGGACTGAAGCTTTCTTT,CSVEDVPGIRTEAFF
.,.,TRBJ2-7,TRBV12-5,TGTGCTAGTGGTTTGCCCCTTGAGTCCCAGGATGCGTCCTACGAGCAGTACTTC,CASGLPLESQDASYEQYF
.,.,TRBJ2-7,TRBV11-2,TGTGCCAGCAGCTTTCGGAGCTACGAGCAGTACTTC,CASSFRSYEQYF
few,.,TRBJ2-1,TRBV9,TGTGCCAGCAGCGTTAGGGGCGTGGATGAGCAGTTCTTC,CASSVRGVDEQFF
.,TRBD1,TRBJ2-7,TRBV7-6,TGTGCCAGCAGCGGGGGACCGGGACAGGGTTTAAACGAGCAGTACTTC,CASSGGPGQGLNEQYF
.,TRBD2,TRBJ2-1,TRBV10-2,TGCGCCAGCAGTGAGCCAGCGGGAGGTTCGGATGAGCAGTTCTTC,CASSEPAGGSDEQFF
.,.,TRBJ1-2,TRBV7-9,TGTGCCAGCAGCTTAGCGGAGTCTGATGGCTACACCTTC,CASSLAESDGYTF
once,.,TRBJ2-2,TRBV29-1,TGCAGCGTGCCCGGGACACGGAACACCGGGGAGCTGTTTTTT,CSVPGTRNTGELFF
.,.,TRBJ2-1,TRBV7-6,TGTGCCAGCAGCTTTAATTCACAGGGACATCACAATGAGCAGTTCTTC,CASSFNSQGHHNEQFF
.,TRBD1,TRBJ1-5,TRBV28,TGTGCCAGCAGTAGACAGGGGGCGGTTCAGCCCCAGCATTTT,CASSRQGAVQPQHF
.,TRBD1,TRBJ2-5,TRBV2,TGTGCCAGCAAGGCAGGGGGCGGGGAGACCCAGTACTTC,CASKAGGGETQYF
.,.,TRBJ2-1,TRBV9,TGTGCCAGCAGCGACAAATTCCTGGGCGTCCTTAAATCCAATGAGCAGTTCTTC,CASSDKFLGVLKSNEQFF
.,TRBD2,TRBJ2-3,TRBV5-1,TGCGCCAGCAGCTTGTATGGGCGGGGGAGCACAGATACGCAGTATTTT,CASSLYGRGSTDTQYF
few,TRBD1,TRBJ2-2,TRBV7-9,TGTGCCAGCAGCTCCTACGGGGACAGGGGGGCCGGGGAGCTGTTTTTT,CASSSYGDRGAGELFF
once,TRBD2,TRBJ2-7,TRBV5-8,TGTGCCAGCAGCAAACTTTTTGTTACTAGCGGGACTCGTGAGCAGTACTTC,CASSKLFVTSGTREQYF
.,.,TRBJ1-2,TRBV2,TGTGCCAGCACGAGGGAGGGGGGCTATGGCTACACCTTC,CASTREGGYGYTF
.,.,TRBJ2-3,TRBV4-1,TGCGCCAGCAGCCAAGTAGGTAAGCGGCGCACAGATACGCAGTATTTT,CASSQVGKRRTDTQYF
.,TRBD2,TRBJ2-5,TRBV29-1,TGCAGCGCCACTTTTACGGATAGCGGGAGGGCCCAAGAGACCCAGTACTTC,CSATFTDSGRAQETQYF
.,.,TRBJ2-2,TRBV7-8,TGTGCCAGCAGCTTAAACAGAGCTCCGAACACCGGGGAGCTGTTTTTT,CASSLNRAPNTGELFF
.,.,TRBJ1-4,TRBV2,TGTGCCGCCAGAGGACAGCTGAATGAAAAACTGTTTTTT,CAARGQLNEKLFF
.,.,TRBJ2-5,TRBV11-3,TGTGCCAGCAGCTTAGACCGAAGAGAATGGAGCCAAGAGACCCAGTACTTC,CASSLDRREWSQETQYF
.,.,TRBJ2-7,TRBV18,TGTGCCAGCTCACAAGCGGTCACAGGGATAGACGAGCAGTACTTC,CASSQAVTGIDEQYF
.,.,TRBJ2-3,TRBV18,TGTGCCAGCTCACCATTAGCGGACCTTAGCACAGATACGCAGTATTTT,CASSPLADLSTDTQYF
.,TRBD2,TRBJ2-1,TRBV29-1,TGCAGCGTACGGAACAGCGGGAGGGCCGTCAATGAGCAGTTCTTC,CSVRNSGRAVNEQFF
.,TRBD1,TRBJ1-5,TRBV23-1,TGCGCCAGCAGGCAAACTAAGGGACAGGGGGGATGGAGCAATCAGCCCCAGCATTTT,CASRQTKGQGGWSNQPQHF
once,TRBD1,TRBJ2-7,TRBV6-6,TGTGCCGGCACTTCCAGGACAGGGGATTACGAGCAGTACTTC,CAGTSRTGDYEQYF
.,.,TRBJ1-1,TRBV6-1,TGTGCCAGCAGTGAATCAGGGCTGCCTGAAGCTTTCTTT,CASSESGLPEAFF
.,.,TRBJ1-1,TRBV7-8,TGTGCCAGCAGCTTATTGCCGACGGGGGGGCAAGCTGAAGCTTTCTTT,CASSLLPTGGQAEAFF
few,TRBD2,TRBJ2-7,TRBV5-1,TGCGCCAGCAGCTTGGAAGGGAGGACTAGTTTTAGCGAGCAGTACTTC,CASSLEGRTSFSEQYF
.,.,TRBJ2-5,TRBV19,TGTGCCAGTAGTAACCCCCAGGGATTGGAGACCCAGTACTTC,CASSNPQGLETQYF
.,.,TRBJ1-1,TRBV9,TGTGCCAGCAGCGACTACAGGTCCCTGAACACTGAAGCTTTCTTT,CASSDYRSLNTEAFF
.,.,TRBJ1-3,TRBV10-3,TGTGCCATCACCCCCGTGAGACACCTCTCTGGAAACACCATATATTTT,CAITPVRHLSGNTIYF
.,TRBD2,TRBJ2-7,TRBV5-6,TGTGCCAGCAGCCTCACTAGCGGGAGCTCCTACGAGCAGTACTTC,CASSLTSGSSYEQYF
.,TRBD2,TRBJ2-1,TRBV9,TGTGCCAGCAGCGTAGCTTGGGGTAGCGGGAGCAATGAGCAGTTCTTC,CASSVAWGSGSNEQFF
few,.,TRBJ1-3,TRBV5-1,TGCGCCAGCAGCTTAGCCGCGGTGGCTGGAAACACCATATATTTT,CASSLAAVAGNTIYF
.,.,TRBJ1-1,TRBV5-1,TGCGCCAGCAGCCTGGGACATGGGAGGGACACTGAAGCTTTCTTT,CASSLGHGRDTEAFF
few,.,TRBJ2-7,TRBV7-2,TGTGCCAGCAGCTTACAGGGCTACGAGCAGTACTTC,CASSLQGYEQYF
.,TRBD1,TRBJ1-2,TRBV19,TGTGCCAGTACCTGGACAGGGGGAAACTATGGCTACACCTTC,CASTWTGGNYGYTF
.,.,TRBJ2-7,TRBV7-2,TGTGCCAGCAGCTTGAGTGGGGGGTTCCACGAGCAGTACTTC,CASSLSGGFHEQYF
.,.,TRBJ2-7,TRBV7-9,TGTGCCAGCAGCTCCGGTTTGTTTGTCGAGCAGTACTTC,CASSSGLFVEQYF
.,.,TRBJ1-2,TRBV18,TGTGCCAGCTCACCACTCTCTTCTTTGGGGGGACGGCCTAATTATGGCTACACCTTC,CASSPLSSLGGRPNYGYTF
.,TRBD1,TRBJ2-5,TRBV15,TGTGCCACCAGCAGAGGAGGTTCCGGGACAGGGGGCAAAGAGACCCAGTACTTC,CATSRGGSGTGGKETQYF